The T cell receptor beta chain under discussion was sequenced for a study of T cell repertoires in cytomegalovirus infection. This clonotype has a handful of counts. In germline, CDR1 is SNHLY, CDR2 FYNNEI. This CDR3 is built from 14 residues. The V segment lost 7 bases and the J segment 2 bases; nucleotides outside the gene matches: 6. Each CDR3 protein is one row after TCRdb ran MiXCR on the reads. The repertoire holds more than 250,000 distinct CDR3 sequences, with roughly 13% as singletons. This TCR was sampled from a human donor in good health (CMV status not recorded). Some clones in this sample may be carry-over from other donors' samples. The sample was PBMCs. The chain is built from TRBV2 and TRBJ2-3, with 7 bases matching TRBD2. The CDR3 DNA is TGTGCCAGCACATCAGCGGGGTTCACAGATACGCAGTATTTT. Translating gives CASTSAGFTDTQYF.